This T cell receptor beta chain was sequenced in a study of neoadjuvant nivolumab and ipilimumab in lung cancer. Study results and caveats: Pretherapy blood TCR richness correlated positively with resected tumor richness.

Clones were read by immunoSEQ multiplex PCR, and TCRdb kept only the in-frame ones, dropping some. Of over 20,000 clones in the sample, approximately 85% are singletons; the top ten hold more than 6.5%. This clone appeared a few times. Its target is unknown. The CDR3 length is 12 residues. V lost 4 bases and J lost 2, with 8 bases in between. Germline CDR1 and CDR2: SQVTM and ANQGSEA. The receptor was derived from an adult with non-small cell lung cancer. This chain joins TRBV29-1 and TRBJ1-2; tentative D call: TRBD1 (6 bases). Sequencing used tumor tissue, obtained after neoadjuvant nivolumab, alone or with ipilimumab, at or shortly before surgery. The CDR3 nucleotides read TGCAGCGTTGTGACAGGAAACTATGGCTACACCTTC. As protein: CSVVTGNYGYTF.